In this sample, the clone carrying this T cell receptor beta chain turned up once. Its target is unknown. The germline gives CDR1 SGDLS, CDR2 YYNGEE. The CDR3 has 14 amino acids. The V end was cut by 7 bases, the J end by 0 bases, with 10 bases between. Pooled together were second doses at about 4 or about 12 weeks. Libraries were prepared by immunoSEQ multiplex PCR; TCRdb keeps only in-frame clonotypes and omits some of them. This table has fewer than 100,000 clones, 70% to 85% appearing once. The data belong to a study of T cell responses to AZD1222 COVID-19 vaccine. Study-wide findings and caveats: Of spike-specific TCRs, nearly half reportedly target regions left unmutated in variants. Clonal diversity may have been underestimated in mostly white British donors.

This material consisted of peripheral blood, taken 28 days after the second AZD1222 dose. The chain couples TRBV9 to TRBJ2-2; D unresolved. This receptor was identified in an adult who received the AZD1222 COVID-19 vaccine. This chain's CDR3 is CASSVPSNTGELFF. In nucleotides, the CDR3 is TGTGCCAGCTCGGTCCCATCGAACACCGGGGAGCTGTTTTTT.